This T cell receptor (beta chain) originates from a study of blood T cell repertoires in COVID-19. Study-level information: Both acute and convalescent COVID-19 samples were obtained from the United States, Italy and Spain. T cells, B-cell-depleted T cells, or PBMCs provided the cDNA or gDNA that served as material.

Using immunoSEQ multiplex PCR, the repertoire was profiled, and TCRdb retains in-frame clones only, with some absent. Here the sample spans a few hundred thousand clones, 82% being singletons. Germline V lookup: CDR1 ENHRY, CDR2 SYGVKD. V lost 2 bases, J lost 2 bases, and 6 bases stayed unmatched. The CDR3 contains 16 residues. The chain recombines TRBV10-3 with TRBJ1-2, with 9 bases identical to TRBD1. The sequence was obtained from a woman between 18 and 29 years old with acute or convalescent COVID-19. The sample comprised peripheral blood. CDR3 sequence (DNA): TGTGCCATCAGTGAGACGGGCACAGGGGGCAACTATGGCTACACCTTC. This sequence encodes CAISETGTGGNYGYTF.